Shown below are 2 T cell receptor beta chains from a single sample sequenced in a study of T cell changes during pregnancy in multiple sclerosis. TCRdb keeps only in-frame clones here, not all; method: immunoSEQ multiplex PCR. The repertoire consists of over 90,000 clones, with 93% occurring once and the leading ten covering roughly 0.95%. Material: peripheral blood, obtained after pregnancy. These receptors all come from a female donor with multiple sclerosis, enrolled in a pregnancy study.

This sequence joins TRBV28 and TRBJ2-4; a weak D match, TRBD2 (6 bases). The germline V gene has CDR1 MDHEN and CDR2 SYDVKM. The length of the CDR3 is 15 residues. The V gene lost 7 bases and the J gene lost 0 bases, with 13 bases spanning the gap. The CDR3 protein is CASMDGGIAKNIQYF. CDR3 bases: TGTGCCAGCATGGACGGGGGAATAGCCAAAAACATTCAGTACTTC.

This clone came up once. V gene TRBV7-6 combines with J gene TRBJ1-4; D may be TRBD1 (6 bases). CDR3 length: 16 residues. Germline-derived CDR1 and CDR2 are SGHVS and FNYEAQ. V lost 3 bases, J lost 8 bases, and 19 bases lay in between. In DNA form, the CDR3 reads TGTGCCAGCAGCTTGGGATTGTTACAGGGTGGCGAAAAACTGTTTTTT. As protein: CASSLGLLQGGEKLFF.